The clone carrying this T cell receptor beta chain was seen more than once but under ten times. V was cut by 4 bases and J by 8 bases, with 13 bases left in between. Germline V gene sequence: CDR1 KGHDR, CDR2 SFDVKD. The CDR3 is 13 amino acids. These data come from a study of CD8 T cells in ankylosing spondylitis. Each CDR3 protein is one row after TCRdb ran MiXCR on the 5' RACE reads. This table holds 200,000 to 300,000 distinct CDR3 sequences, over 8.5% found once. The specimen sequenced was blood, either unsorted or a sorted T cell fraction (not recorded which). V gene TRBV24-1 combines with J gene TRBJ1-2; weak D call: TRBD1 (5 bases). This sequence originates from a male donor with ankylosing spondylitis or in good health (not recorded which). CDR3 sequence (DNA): TGTGCCACCAGTGAGGTCGGGGCGCGGGGCTACACCTTC. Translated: CATSEVGARGYTF.